This T cell receptor (beta chain) was documented in a study of blood T cell repertoires in COVID-19. Study-level information: Italy, Spain and the United States were the sources of the convalescent and acute COVID-19 samples. T cells, B-cell-depleted T cells, or PBMCs provided the cDNA or gDNA that served as material.

V shed 1 base and J shed 4 bases, with 18 bases lying between them. Germline V lookup: CDR1 SGHRS, CDR2 YFSETQ. The CDR3 has 17 amino acids. Under the authors' procedure: Amplification of reference gene primers provided the estimated nucleated cell counts. This table comes from immunoSEQ multiplex PCR, and its TCRdb copy is limited to in-frame clones, with some not included. V and J calls and clone size are copied from that table; D and trimming were computed from the DNA. Among roughly 40,000 clones listed, about nine tenths were seen once. The genes are TRBV5-1 and TRBJ1-3; TRBD1 might be the D (5 bases). The clonotype comes from a human donor in a cohort sampled during active COVID-19. The sample consisted of peripheral blood. The CDR3 nucleotides are TGCGCCAGCAGCTTGTCAGTTCCCAGGGCACCGGGAAACACCATATATTTT. Protein sequence: CASSLSVPRAPGNTIYF. Full variable domain (remainder filled in from reference TRBV5-1 and TRBJ1-3): KAGVTQTPRYLIKTRGQQVTLSCSPISGHRSVSWYQQTPGQGLQFLFEYFSETQRNKGNFPGRFSGRQFSNSRSEMNVSTLELGDSALYLCASSLSVPRAPGNTIYFGEGSWLTVV.